This T cell receptor (beta chain) was documented in a study of T cell responses to AZD1222 COVID-19 vaccine. Across the study: Pooling covered second doses at about 4 or about 12 weeks.

Comments on this clone: What it binds is not known.

The CDR3 covers 14 residues. With V trimmed by 4 bases and J by 1 base, 2 bases remained unmatched. The germline CDR1 and CDR2 sequences are SGHNT and YYREEE (reference sequence). Broader study findings: Nearly half of spike-specific TCRs reportedly go after variant regions that carry no mutations.

Sequenced by immunoSEQ multiplex PCR; TCRdb stores in-frame clones only, minus some. The data show about 260,000 clones, 80% to 95% seen once. J is TRBJ1-1 and V is TRBV5-4; 9 bases are shared with TRBD1. The TCR sequence derives from an adult in good health. The specimen was peripheral blood, collected on day 0 of AZD1222 vaccination. CDR3 in DNA: TGTGCCAGCAGCCAACAGGGGGCGAACACTGAAGCTTTCTTT. This codes for CASSQQGANTEAFF.